This T cell receptor beta chain comes out of a study of blood T cell repertoires in COVID-19. Study information: Some COVID-19 samples were acute and others convalescent; all came from the United States, Italy and Spain.

This table comes from immunoSEQ multiplex PCR, and its TCRdb copy is limited to in-frame clones, with some not included. Here the sample spans under 150,000 clones, approximately 90% being singletons. V was cut by 11 bases and J by 4 bases, with 19 bases left in between. CDR3 length: 14 amino acids. Looked up from germline, CDR1 is ENHRY and CDR2 is SYGVKD. The sequenced material came from peripheral blood. This receptor was identified in a human donor with active COVID-19. The donor label of this sample is uncertain. The V and J genes are TRBV10-3 and TRBJ2-3; maybe TRBD2 (6 bases). DNA for the CDR3: TGTGCCCTCGGGGAGACTAGTGTTGCAGATACGCAGTATTTT. Translation: CALGETSVADTQYF.